This T cell receptor beta chain came from a study of response to subunit inactivated influenza vaccine (dated by TCRdb to the late 2010s). About the study as a whole: To follow how T cells responded to a trivalent subunit inactivated influenza vaccine, the researchers relied on deep quantitative profiling of the T cell receptor repertoire. The paper's findings and limits, for the study overall: The authors proposed that each seasonal influenza vaccination may bring in only a limited number of new T cells.

This clonotype was recorded a few times. Its antigen is still unknown. Base qualities were left out, and no much larger clone turns up one base away. CDR1 is given as DFQATT and CDR2 as SNEGSKA, both from the germline V gene (reference sequence). V and J are truncated by 6 bases and 0 bases respectively, leaving an intervening sequence of 12 bases. Its CDR3 holds 13 amino acids, cysteine through phenylalanine. Of the read, only the CDR3 DNA is kept; its 39 bases are in frame from base 1. Library preparation employed RT-PCR. The sequencer was an Illumina HiSeq 2500. In-frame beta chains were kept once TCRdb had trimmed the public reads at Q25 with fastp and called clones with MiXCR. Each entry merges the rows of one CDR3 protein and shows their most common DNA and genes. Within this sample are about 310,000 distinct CDR3 sequences, with 20% to 25% of them counted one time only. Roughly a tenth of the sample is held by the ten biggest clonotypes.

The TCR sequence derives from a man between 50 and 75 years old who received an inactivated influenza vaccine. Donor details come from another sample of the same person, matched by shared clones. The chain uses TRBV20-1 and TRBJ2-7; TRBD2 could be the D gene, as 5 bases match. The sample here was PBMCs from blood, taken less than 22 months after vaccination. The DNA sequence is given as TGCAGTGCCGGTGGGGAGCGCTCCTACGAGCAGTACTTC. Translated, this is CSAGGERSYEQYF.